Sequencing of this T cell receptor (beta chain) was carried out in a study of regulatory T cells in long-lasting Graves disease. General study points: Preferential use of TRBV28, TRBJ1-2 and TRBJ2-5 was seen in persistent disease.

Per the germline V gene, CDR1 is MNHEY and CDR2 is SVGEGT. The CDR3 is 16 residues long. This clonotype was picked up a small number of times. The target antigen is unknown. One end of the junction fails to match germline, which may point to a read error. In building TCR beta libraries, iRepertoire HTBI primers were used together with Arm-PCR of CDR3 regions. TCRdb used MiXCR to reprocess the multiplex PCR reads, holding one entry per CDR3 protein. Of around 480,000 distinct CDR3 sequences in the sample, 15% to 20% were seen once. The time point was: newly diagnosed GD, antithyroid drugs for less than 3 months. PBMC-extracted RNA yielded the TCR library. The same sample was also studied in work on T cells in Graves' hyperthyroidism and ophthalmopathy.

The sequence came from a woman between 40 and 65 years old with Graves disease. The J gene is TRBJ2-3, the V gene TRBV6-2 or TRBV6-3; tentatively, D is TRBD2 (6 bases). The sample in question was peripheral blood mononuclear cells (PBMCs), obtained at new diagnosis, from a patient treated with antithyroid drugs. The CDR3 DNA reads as TGTGCCAGCGAAAACATGGAGGGGATTTCCACAGGTACGCAGTATTTT. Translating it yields CASENMEGISTGTQYF.